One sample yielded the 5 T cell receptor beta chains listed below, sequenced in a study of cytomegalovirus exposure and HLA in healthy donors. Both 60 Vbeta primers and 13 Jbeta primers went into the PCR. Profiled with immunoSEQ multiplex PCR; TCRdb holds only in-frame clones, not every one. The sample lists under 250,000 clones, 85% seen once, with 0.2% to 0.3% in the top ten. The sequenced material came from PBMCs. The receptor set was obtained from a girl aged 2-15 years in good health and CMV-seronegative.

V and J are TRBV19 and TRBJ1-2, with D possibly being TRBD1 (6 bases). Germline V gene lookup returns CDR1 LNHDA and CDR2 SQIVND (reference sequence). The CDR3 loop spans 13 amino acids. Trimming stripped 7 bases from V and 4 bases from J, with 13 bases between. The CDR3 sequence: CASTEDRSYGYTF. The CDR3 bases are TGTGCCAGTACGGAGGACAGATCCTATGGCTACACCTTC.

As DNA, the CDR3 is TGCGCCAGCAGCCAGGAGGGGTATCAGCCCCAGCATTTT. Amino acid sequence: CASSQEGYQPQHF. The chain uses TRBV4-1 and TRBJ1-5; possible D gene TRBD1, 5 bases. The CDR3 extends over 13 amino acids. In germline, CDR1 is MGHRA, CDR2 YSYEKL. The V end was cut by 3 bases, the J end by 5 bases, with 8 bases between.

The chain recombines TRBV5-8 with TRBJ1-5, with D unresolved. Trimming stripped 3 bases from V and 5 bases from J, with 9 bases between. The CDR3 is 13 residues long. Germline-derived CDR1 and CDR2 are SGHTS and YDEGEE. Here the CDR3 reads CASSSRSDQPQHF. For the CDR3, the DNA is TGTGCCAGCAGCTCGAGATCCGATCAGCCCCAGCATTTT.

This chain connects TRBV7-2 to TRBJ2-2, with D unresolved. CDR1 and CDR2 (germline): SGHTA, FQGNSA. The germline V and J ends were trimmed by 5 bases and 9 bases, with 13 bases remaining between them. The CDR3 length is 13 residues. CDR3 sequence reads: CASSPAQARELFF. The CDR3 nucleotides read TGTGCCAGCAGCCCCGCACAAGCGAGGGAGCTGTTTTTT.

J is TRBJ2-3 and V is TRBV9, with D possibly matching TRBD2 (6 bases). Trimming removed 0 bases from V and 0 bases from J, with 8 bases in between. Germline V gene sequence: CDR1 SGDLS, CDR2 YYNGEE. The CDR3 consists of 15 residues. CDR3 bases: TGTGCCAGCAGCGTAGTGGGACTTAGCACAGATACGCAGTATTTT. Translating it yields CASSVVGLSTDTQYF. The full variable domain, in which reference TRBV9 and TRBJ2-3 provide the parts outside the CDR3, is DSGVTQTPKHLITATGQRVTLRCSPRSGDLSVYWYQQSLDQGLQFLIQYYNGEERAKGNILERFSAQQFPDLHSELNLSSLELGDSALYFCASSVVGLSTDTQYFGPGTRLTVL.